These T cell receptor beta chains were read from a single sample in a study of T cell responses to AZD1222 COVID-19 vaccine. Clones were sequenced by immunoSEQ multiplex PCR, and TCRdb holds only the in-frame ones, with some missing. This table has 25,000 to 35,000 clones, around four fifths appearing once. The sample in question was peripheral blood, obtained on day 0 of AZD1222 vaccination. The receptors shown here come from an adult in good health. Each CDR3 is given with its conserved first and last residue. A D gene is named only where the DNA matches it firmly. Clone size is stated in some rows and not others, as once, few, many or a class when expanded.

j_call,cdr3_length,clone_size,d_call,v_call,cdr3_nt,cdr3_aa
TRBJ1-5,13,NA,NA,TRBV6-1,TGTGCCAGCAGTGAAGGGTCGTCCATGCCCCAGCATTTT,CASSEGSSMPQHF
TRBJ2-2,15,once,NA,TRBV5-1,TGCGCCAGCAGCTTGGTGGGGCGGTTGATCGGGGAGCTGTTTTTT,CASSLVGRLIGELFF
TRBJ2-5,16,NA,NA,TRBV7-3,TGTGCCAGCAGCTCTATGGCCGGGAGAGTTCAAGAGACCCAGTACTTC,CASSSMAGRVQETQYF
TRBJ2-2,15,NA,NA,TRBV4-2,TGTGCCAGCAGCATACCCGGGGAGGTTTCCGGGGAGCTGTTTTTT,CASSIPGEVSGELFF
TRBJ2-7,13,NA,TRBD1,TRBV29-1,TGCAGCGTACCGGGACAGGGGACCCGAGAGCAGTACTTC,CSVPGQGTREQYF
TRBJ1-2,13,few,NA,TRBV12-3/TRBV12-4,TGTGCCAGCAGTCCGGGCTCTTTTAGTGGCTACACCTTC,CASSPGSFSGYTF
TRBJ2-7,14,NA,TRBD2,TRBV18,TGTGCCAGCCATGCGGGGGGGATAACCTACGAGCAGTACTTC,CASHAGGITYEQYF
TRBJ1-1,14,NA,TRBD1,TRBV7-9,TGTGCCAGCAGCTTATGGCAGGGGGTCACTGAAGCTTTCTTT,CASSLWQGVTEAFF
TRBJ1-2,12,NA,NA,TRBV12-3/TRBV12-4,TGTGCCAGCAGTTTCTCCGGCTATGGCTACACCTTC,CASSFSGYGYTF
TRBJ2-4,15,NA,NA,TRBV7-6,TGTGCCAGCAGCTTTGGGGGGCCTGGGGAAAACATTCAGTACTTC,CASSFGGPGENIQYF
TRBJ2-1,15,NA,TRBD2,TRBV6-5,TGTGCCAGCAGTTTCCTACCAGCGGGGGGGTATGAGCAGTTCTTC,CASSFLPAGGYEQFF
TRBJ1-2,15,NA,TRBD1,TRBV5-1,TGCGCCAGCAGCTTGGGCGGGACAGAAAACTATGGCTACACCTTC,CASSLGGTENYGYTF
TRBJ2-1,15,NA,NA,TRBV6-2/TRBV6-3,TGTGCCAGCAGTTTACAGGCGCCGATCTACAATGAGCAGTTCTTC,CASSLQAPIYNEQFF
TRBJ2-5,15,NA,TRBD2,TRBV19,TGTGCCAGTAGTATGGGCTCGGGGGGGAAAGAGACCCAGTACTTC,CASSMGSGGKETQYF
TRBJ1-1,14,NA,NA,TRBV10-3,TGTGCCATCAGTGAGTCGAACCAGGGCACTGAAGCTTTCTTT,CAISESNQGTEAFF
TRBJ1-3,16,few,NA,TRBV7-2,TGTGCCAGCAGCTTAGCCGCCGGATTCTCTGGAAACACCATATATTTT,CASSLAAGFSGNTIYF
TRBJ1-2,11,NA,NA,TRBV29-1,TGCAGCGCTCCGGATCCCTATGGCTACACCTTC,CSAPDPYGYTF